This entry features one T cell receptor (beta chain) sequence. Relative to the germline gene, one junction end is altered; a read error may explain this. The CDR3 sequence is 16 residues long. Germline V gene lookup returns CDR1 MDHEN and CDR2 SYDVKM. TCR alpha and beta CDR3 regions were amplified from RNA using iRepertoire nested multiplex PCR. TCRdb fed the multiplex PCR reads into MiXCR, producing one record per CDR3 protein. The sample has more than 110,000 distinct CDR3 sequences, 39% seen once. The sample originates from a study of glioma-infiltrating T cells. The source material was glioma tissue, nonneoplastic brain tissue, or PBMCs (not recorded which). The clonotype comes from a human donor with low-grade glioma or glioblastoma, undergoing nonglioma brain surgery, or in good health (not recorded which). The rearrangement joins TRBV28 to TRBJ2-1; 8 nucleotides match TRBD2. The CDR3 spells CASRAQGTGGQGEQSF. Here the CDR3 DNA reads TGTGCCAGCAGGGCTCAGGGGACGGGAGGGCAGGGTGAGCAGTCCTTC.